This T cell receptor beta chain emerged from a study of cytotoxic CD8 clonotypes in ibrutinib-treated CLL. Overall study: Partial responses numbered roughly 25 and complete responses 2; after a median around 68 months, around 14 stayed remitted and approximately 12 progressed. Productive templates per sample averaged 255,043; productive rearrangements, 94,082. Regarding the study as a whole: Starting clonality was above that of age-matched healthy donors and tracked circulating CD8+ T-cell counts.

V shed 3 bases, J shed 7 bases, and the junction held 5 bases outside the gene matches. The germline gives CDR1 KGHSH, CDR2 LQKENI. The CDR3 spans 14 residues. This clone was counted only a few times. Antigen: not known. Targeted sequencing depth ranged from 1 in 200,000 to 1 in 1 million T cells. Libraries were prepared by immunoSEQ multiplex PCR; TCRdb keeps only in-frame clonotypes and omits some of them. This table has 130,000 to 150,000 clones, 79% appearing once. Material: PBMCs, obtained after 12 months of ibrutinib treatment. The source of this sequence is a human donor with chronic lymphocytic leukemia. The genes are TRBV18 and TRBJ2-1; 8 bases align to TRBD1. The CDR3 here is CASSPRTGRNEQFF. Written as DNA, the CDR3 is TGTGCCAGCTCACCGCGGACAGGGAGGAATGAGCAGTTCTTC.